This T cell receptor beta chain is from a study of T cell responses to AZD1222 COVID-19 vaccine. Measured with immunoSEQ multiplex PCR; TCRdb has only the in-frame clones, and not every one. This table holds 100,000 to 150,000 clones, around 90% found once. Whole-study findings and limits: Donor demographics were predominantly white British with a female majority; clonal diversity may be underestimated.

Note on this clone: No antigen is known for it.

The CDR3 is 16 residues long. V gave up 2 bases and J gave up 0 bases; unmatched junction bases: 4. CDR1 is LNHDA and CDR2 is SQIVND in the germline V gene (reference sequence). This specimen was peripheral blood, taken on day 0 of AZD1222 vaccination. This TCR came from an adult in good health. The V gene is TRBV19, the J gene TRBJ2-3; 8 bases line up with TRBD1. The CDR3 loop reads CASSIRTGTSTDTQYF. The CDR3 nucleotides read TGTGCCAGTAGTATACGGACAGGGACTAGCACAGATACGCAGTATTTT.